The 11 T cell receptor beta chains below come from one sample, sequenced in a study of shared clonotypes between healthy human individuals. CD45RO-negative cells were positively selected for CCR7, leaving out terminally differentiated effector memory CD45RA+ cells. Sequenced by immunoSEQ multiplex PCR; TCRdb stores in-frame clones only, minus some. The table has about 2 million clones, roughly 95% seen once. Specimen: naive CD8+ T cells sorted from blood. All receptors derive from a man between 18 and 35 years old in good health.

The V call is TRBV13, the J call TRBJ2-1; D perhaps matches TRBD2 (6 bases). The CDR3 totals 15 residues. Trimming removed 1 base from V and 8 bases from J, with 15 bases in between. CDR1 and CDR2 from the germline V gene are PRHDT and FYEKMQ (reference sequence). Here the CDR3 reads CASSLVGEVVDEQFF. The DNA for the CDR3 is TGTGCCAGCAGCTTAGTCGGGGAGGTTGTGGATGAGCAGTTCTTC.

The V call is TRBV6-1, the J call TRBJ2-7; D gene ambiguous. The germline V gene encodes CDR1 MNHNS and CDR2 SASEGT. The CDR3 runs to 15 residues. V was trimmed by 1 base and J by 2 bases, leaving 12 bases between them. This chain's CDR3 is CASSEGAYSTYEQYF. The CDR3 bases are TGTGCCAGCAGTGAAGGGGCCTATTCTACCTACGAGCAGTACTTC.

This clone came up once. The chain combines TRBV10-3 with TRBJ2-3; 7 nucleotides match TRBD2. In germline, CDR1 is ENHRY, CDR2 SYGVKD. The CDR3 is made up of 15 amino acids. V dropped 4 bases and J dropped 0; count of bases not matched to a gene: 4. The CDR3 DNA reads TGTGCCATCAGTGGGGCTAGCGGTAGCACAGATACGCAGTATTTT. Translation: CAISGASGSTDTQYF.

CDR3 sequence reads: CASSQDGSTGLTDTQYF. The CDR3 coding sequence is TGCGCCAGCAGCCAAGATGGTTCGACAGGATTGACAGATACGCAGTATTTT. The chain recombines TRBV4-3 with TRBJ2-3; a possible D gene is TRBD1 (6 bases). CDR3 length: 17 residues. Germline CDR1 LGHNA, CDR2 YSLEER. V lost 0 bases, J lost 3 bases, and 16 bases lay in between.

The CDR3 sequence: CASSLNRHDIQAETQYF. CDR3 sequence (DNA): TGTGCCAGCAGCTTAAACAGACATGATATCCAGGCCGAGACCCAGTACTTC. The rearrangement uses TRBV7-9 and TRBJ2-5; the D is unclear. The CDR3 has 17 amino acids. Per the germline V gene, CDR1 is SEHNR and CDR2 is FQNEAQ (reference sequence). V lost 2 bases and J 5 bases, leaving 21 bases between the germline ends.

The CDR3 loop reads CASSLSTGDEKLFF. In DNA form, the CDR3 reads TGTGCCAGCAGCTTAAGCACAGGGGATGAAAAACTGTTTTTT. The rearrangement links TRBV7-9 to TRBJ1-4; 7 bases fit TRBD1. Germline CDR1 SEHNR, CDR2 FQNEAQ (reference sequence). The V and J ends lost 2 bases and 6 bases, in that order; junction bases with no gene match: 3. This CDR3 region has 14 residues.

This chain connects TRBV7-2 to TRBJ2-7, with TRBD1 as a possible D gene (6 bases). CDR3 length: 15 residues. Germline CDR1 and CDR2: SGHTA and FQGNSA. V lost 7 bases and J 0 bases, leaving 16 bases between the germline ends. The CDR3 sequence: CASTPPTGSSYEQYF. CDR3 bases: TGTGCCAGCACCCCTCCAACAGGGAGCTCCTACGAGCAGTACTTC.

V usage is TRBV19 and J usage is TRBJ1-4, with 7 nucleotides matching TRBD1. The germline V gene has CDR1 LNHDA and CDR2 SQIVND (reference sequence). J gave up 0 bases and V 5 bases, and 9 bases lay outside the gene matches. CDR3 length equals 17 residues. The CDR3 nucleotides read TGTGCCAGTAGTTCAGACAGGGTGGATGCAACTAATGAAAAACTGTTTTTT. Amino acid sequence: CASSSDRVDATNEKLFF.

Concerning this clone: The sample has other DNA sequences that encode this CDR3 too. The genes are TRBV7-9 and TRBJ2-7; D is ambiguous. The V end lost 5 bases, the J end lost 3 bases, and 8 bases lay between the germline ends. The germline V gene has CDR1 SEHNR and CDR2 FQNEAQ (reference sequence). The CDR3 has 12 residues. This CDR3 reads CASSPSSYEQYF. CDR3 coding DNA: TGTGCCAGCAGCCCATCGAGCTACGAGCAGTACTTC.

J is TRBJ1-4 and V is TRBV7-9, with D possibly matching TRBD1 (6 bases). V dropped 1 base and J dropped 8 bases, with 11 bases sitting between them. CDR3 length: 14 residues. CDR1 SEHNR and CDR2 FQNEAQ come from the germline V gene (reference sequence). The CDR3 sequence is CASSLVGAQEKLFF. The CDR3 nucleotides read TGTGCCAGCAGCTTAGTGGGGGCGCAGGAAAAACTGTTTTTT. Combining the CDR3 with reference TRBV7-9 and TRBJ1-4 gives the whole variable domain DTGVSQNPRHKITKRGQNVTFRCDPISEHNRLYWYRQTLGQGPEFLTYFQNEAQLEKSRLLSDRFSAERPKGSFSTLEIQRTEQGDSAMYLCASSLVGAQEKLFFGSGTQLSVL.

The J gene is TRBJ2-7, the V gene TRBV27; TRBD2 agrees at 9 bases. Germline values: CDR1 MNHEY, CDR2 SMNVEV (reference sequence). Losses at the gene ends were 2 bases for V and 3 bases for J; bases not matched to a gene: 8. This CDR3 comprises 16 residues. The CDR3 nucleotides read TGTGCCAGCAGTTTAGGCCAGACTAGCGGCATCTACGAGCAGTACTTC. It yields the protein CASSLGQTSGIYEQYF.